Presented here are 14 T cell receptor beta chains from one specimen sequenced in a study of T cells after yellow fever vaccination. Each CDR3 protein is one row after TCRdb ran MiXCR on the 5' RACE reads. The table shows about 260,000 distinct CDR3 sequences, with about 5.2% occurring only once. The source was CD4+ T cells sorted from PBMCs, collected on the day of the yellow fever booster vaccination. The receptors here all came from a man between 18 and 35 years old who received the YFV17D yellow fever vaccine.

In its sample, this clonotype was seen a few times. V and J are TRBV13 and TRBJ2-4; D unresolved. In germline, CDR1 is PRHDT, CDR2 FYEKMQ (reference sequence). This CDR3 region has 15 residues. V was trimmed by 2 bases and J by 1 base, leaving 9 bases between them. The CDR3 sequence is CASSLRSGAKNIQYF. The DNA for the CDR3 is TGTGCCAGCAGCTTACGTAGTGGGGCCAAAAACATTCAGTACTTC.

The V gene is TRBV29-1, the J gene TRBJ2-5; D might be TRBD2 (6 bases). Germline lookup yields CDR1 SQVTM and CDR2 ANQGSEA. Trimming removed 7 bases at V and 1 base at J, with 10 bases between. This CDR3 has 12 residues. The CDR3 sequence is CSGAGPQETQYF. In DNA form, the CDR3 reads TGCAGCGGGGCGGGGCCCCAAGAGACCCAGTACTTC.

In its sample, this clonotype was seen many times. The V gene is TRBV6-1, the J gene TRBJ2-1; D perhaps matches TRBD1 (5 bases). From germline, CDR1 is MNHNS and CDR2 SASEGT. The CDR3 runs to 17 residues. V was clipped by 0 bases and J by 9 bases, with 21 bases between them. Here the CDR3 DNA reads TGTGCCAGCAGTGAAGCCCACCCAGGGCGTGCGAGCTTTGAGCAGTTCTTC. This gives the protein CASSEAHPGRASFEQFF.

In DNA form, the CDR3 reads TGTGCCAGCAGTGACTCCCCGACCTCCAGCTATGGCTACACCTTC. Encoded protein: CASSDSPTSSYGYTF. The J gene is TRBJ1-2, the V gene TRBV6-4; D is unclear. CDR1 MRHNA and CDR2 SNTAGT come from the germline V gene. V lost 0 bases and J lost 4, with 12 bases in between. This CDR3 is 15 amino acids long.

This clonotype was picked up a small number of times. A much larger clone lies one base from this, so it may be a read error. The chain recombines TRBV6-2 or TRBV6-3 with TRBJ2-7; unclear D gene. From germline, CDR1 is MNHEY and CDR2 SVGEGT. The ends were cut back, 6 bases at V and 3 bases at J, with 6 bases in the middle. The CDR3 runs 11 residues. CDR3 sequence: CASSQVYEQYF. The CDR3 nucleotides read TGTGCCAGCAGCCAAGTCTACGAGCAGTACTTC.

This chain links TRBV7-8 with TRBJ2-3, with a tentative D call TRBD2 (6 bases). The CDR3 totals 15 residues. The germline V and J ends were trimmed by 1 base and 6 bases, with 14 bases remaining between them. CDR1 is SGHVS and CDR2 is FQNEAQ in the germline V gene. CDR3 in amino acids: CASSLEGGEWDTQYF. Written as DNA, the CDR3 is TGTGCCAGCAGCTTAGAGGGCGGGGAGTGGGATACGCAGTATTTT.

This clonotype was counted at least ten times. The rearrangement uses TRBV5-6 and TRBJ2-1, with D uncertain. The CDR3 has 15 amino acids. V lost 2 bases, J lost 0 bases, and 9 bases lay in between. The V gene's germline CDR1 is SGHDT and CDR2 YYEEEE. The CDR3 sequence is CASSFTESSYNEQFF. In DNA, the CDR3 is TGTGCCAGCAGCTTTACAGAGAGCTCCTACAATGAGCAGTTCTTC. The whole variable domain, filled in from reference TRBV5-6 and TRBJ2-1, reads DAGVTQSPTHLIKTRGQQVTLRCSPKSGHDTVSWYQQALGQGPQFIFQYYEEEERQRGNFPDRFSGHQFPNYSSELNVNALLLGDSALYLCASSFTESSYNEQFFGPGTRLTVL.

The sample holds many counts of this clonotype. The V gene is TRBV7-9, the J gene TRBJ1-1, with D possibly being TRBD1 (5 bases). V gave up 7 bases and J gave up 4 bases, with 16 bases separating them. Germline CDR1 is SEHNR and CDR2 is FQNEAQ (reference sequence). The CDR3 loop spans 14 amino acids. This CDR3 reads CASTPGPGGTEAFF. In DNA, the CDR3 is TGTGCCAGCACCCCCGGCCCGGGGGGCACTGAAGCTTTCTTT. The complete variable domain, with remaining parts taken from reference TRBV7-9 and TRBJ1-1, reads DTGVSQNPRHKITKRGQNVTFRCDPISEHNRLYWYRQTLGQGPEFLTYFQNEAQLEKSRLLSDRFSAERPKGSFSTLEIQRTEQGDSAMYLCASTPGPGGTEAFFGQGTRLTVV.

This clonotype was counted between two and nine times. The J gene is TRBJ1-2, the V gene TRBV29-1, with 10 bases identical to TRBD1. V lost 6 bases to trimming and J lost 8 bases; unmatched junction nucleotides: 9. The CDR3 spans 13 residues. The germline gives CDR1 SQVTM, CDR2 ANQGSEA. As DNA, the CDR3 is TGCAGCGTGGAGGGACAGGGGACTGGCGGCTACACCTTC. Amino acid sequence: CSVEGQGTGGYTF.

This clonotype turned up a few times. This chain connects TRBV6-5 to TRBJ2-4, with 7 nucleotides matching TRBD1. The V and J ends lost 6 bases and 0 bases, in that order; junction bases with no gene match: 5. The CDR3 extends over 15 amino acids. Germline CDR1 MNHEY, CDR2 SVGAGI. This chain's CDR3 is CASSTGAIAKNIQYF. The DNA of the CDR3 is TGTGCCAGCAGCACAGGGGCTATAGCCAAAAACATTCAGTACTTC.

This clonotype was counted ten times or more. This chain uses TRBV12-3 or TRBV12-4 with TRBJ1-6; TRBD1 is a possible D gene (5 bases). V shed 8 bases and J shed 7 bases, with 15 bases lying between them. The CDR3 has 14 residues. The DNA for the CDR3 is TGTGCCAGCGGACTTCGGGACGGGAATTCACCCCTCCACTTT. It codes for CASGLRDGNSPLHF.

DNA of the CDR3: TGCAGTGCTAGCGAGGGGGGTGTCTATGGCTACACCTTC. Translating gives CSASEGGVYGYTF. The chain has TRBV20-1 and TRBJ1-2; D is possibly TRBD1 (6 bases). The germline gives CDR1 DFQATT, CDR2 SNEGSKA (reference sequence). There are 13 residues in the CDR3. V was trimmed by 3 bases and J by 4 bases, leaving 12 bases between them.

This clonotype has at least ten counts. The rearrangement uses TRBV6-5 and TRBJ2-1; 8 bases match TRBD1. The CDR3 runs 15 residues. V shed 0 bases and J 9 bases; nucleotides not matched to a gene: 7. Looked up from germline, CDR1 is MNHEY and CDR2 is SVGAGI. CDR3: CASSYSLTGASEQFF. Written as DNA, the CDR3 is TGTGCCAGCAGTTACTCCTTGACAGGGGCAAGTGAGCAGTTCTTC.

This clonotype has just a few counts. The V call is TRBV20-1, the J call TRBJ1-3; D uncertain. This CDR3 has 13 residues. V lost 3 bases and J 3 bases, leaving 9 bases between the germline ends. Germline CDR1 DFQATT, CDR2 SNEGSKA (reference sequence). The CDR3 here is CSARASDGNTIYF. CDR3 DNA: TGCAGTGCTAGGGCGAGTGATGGAAACACCATATATTTT.